The clone carrying this T cell receptor (beta chain) was seen more than once but under ten times. Its antigen remains unidentified. As the template, RNA transcripts were used to amplify TCR beta CDR3 regions. A first-round RT-PCR used HTBI primers, followed by a second-round multiplex PCR. TCRdb called the multiplex PCR reads again in MiXCR, with one record for every CDR3 protein. In the table there are roughly 36,000 distinct CDR3 sequences, roughly 52% of which are singletons. This entry comes from a study of Graves' ophthalmopathy and Graves' hyperthyroidism. General study results and limits: Blood repertoires reportedly contained most expanded thyroid clonotypes above 0.001 frequency.

In this cohort, patients with other autoimmune diseases, uncontrolled infections, pregnancy or lactation were excluded. Sample: peripheral blood. The TCR comes from an adult woman with stable Graves' hyperthyroidism.

CDR3 DNA: TGCAGCGTTGAAGCGTTACGAGGGACTGAAGCTTTCTTT. This translates into CSVEALRGTEAFF. J is TRBJ1-1 and V is TRBV29-1; D is unclear. Germline assignment: CDR1 SQVTM and CDR2 ANQGSEA. There are 13 residues in the CDR3. V lost 1 base to trimming and J lost 5 bases, with 11 bases between them.